The entry below gives a single T cell receptor (beta chain) sequence along with its context. The data are from a study of T cell responses to AZD1222 COVID-19 vaccine. Profiled with immunoSEQ multiplex PCR; TCRdb holds only in-frame clones, not every one. Of around 88,000 clones listed, approximately 88% are singletons. Germline values: CDR1 LGHNA, CDR2 YSLEER. V lost 4 bases to trimming and J lost 0 bases; unmatched junction nucleotides: 5. The CDR3 has 15 residues. The sample here was peripheral blood, taken on day 0 of AZD1222 vaccination. The J gene is TRBJ2-7, the V gene TRBV4-3; TRBD1 agrees at 8 bases. The receptor comes from an adult in good health. The CDR3 DNA sequence: TGCGCCAGCAGCCGTACCGACAGGGGCTCCTACGAGCAGTACTTC. Translated: CASSRTDRGSYEQYF.